Below are 8 T cell receptor beta chains sequenced from a single sample in a study of blood T cell repertoires in COVID-19. Method: immunoSEQ multiplex PCR; TCRdb's copy keeps in-frame clones and lacks some. The sample carries some 250,000 clones, around 90% recorded once. The sequenced material came from peripheral blood. Every receptor here comes from a human donor in a cohort sampled during active COVID-19.

The gene calls are TRBV24-1 and TRBJ1-1; 7 bases are a match to TRBD1. CDR1 is KGHDR and CDR2 is SFDVKD in the germline V gene. The ends lost 3 bases at V and 4 bases at J; junction bases unmatched: 1. This CDR3 has 13 amino acids. The CDR3 is CATSDNRGTEAFF. As DNA, the CDR3 is TGTGCCACCAGTGATAACAGGGGCACTGAAGCTTTCTTT.

The rearrangement joins TRBV6-5 to TRBJ2-7, with a tentative D call TRBD1 (5 bases). CDR3 size: 11 residues. Germline assignment: CDR1 MNHEY and CDR2 SVGAGI. V was clipped by 4 bases and J by 6 bases, with 7 bases between them. The chain's CDR3 is CASSSGSEQYF. DNA for the CDR3: TGTGCCAGCAGTTCAGGGTCCGAGCAGTACTTC.

J is TRBJ2-7 and V is TRBV7-2; 12 bases are a match to TRBD2. Per germline, CDR1 SGHTA and CDR2 FQGNSA. V gave up 3 bases and J gave up 6 bases; unmatched junction bases: 9. The CDR3 covers 16 residues. The CDR3 DNA reads TGTGCCAGCAGCTTGACTCAGGGACTAGCGGGCTCCGAGCAGTACTTC. Amino acids: CASSLTQGLAGSEQYF. The whole variable domain, filled in from reference TRBV7-2 and TRBJ2-7, reads GAGVSQSPSNKVTEKGKDVELRCDPISGHTALYWYRQSLGQGLEFLIYFQGNSAPDKSGLPSDRFSAERTGGSVSTLTIQRTQQEDSAVYLCASSLTQGLAGSEQYFGPGTRLTVT.

The chain combines TRBV5-1 with TRBJ2-7; no reliable D call. Trimming shortened V by 1 base and J by 2 bases, and 7 bases separated the two germline ends. CDR1 and CDR2 from the germline V gene are SGHRS and YFSETQ. The CDR3 totals 13 residues. This chain's CDR3 is CASSLPETYEQYF. The CDR3, as DNA: TGCGCCAGCAGCTTGCCAGAAACCTACGAGCAGTACTTC.

The CDR3 region is CASSPMRANTEAFF. DNA of the CDR3: TGTGCCAGCAGCCCAATGAGGGCGAACACTGAAGCTTTCTTT. The chain carries TRBV5-6 and TRBJ1-1; D remains unclear. Trimming pared 4 bases from V and 1 base from J, leaving 11 bases between. Germline V CDR1 and CDR2: SGHDT, YYEEEE. This CDR3 contains 14 residues.

This clone occurred once. The gene calls are TRBV4-2 and TRBJ1-1; D is perhaps TRBD1 (5 bases). This CDR3 region has 15 residues. Looked up from germline, CDR1 is LGHNA and CDR2 is YNFKEQ. Trimming took 0 bases from V and 8 from J, leaving 16 bases between them. The CDR3 loop is CASSQDSGGNGEAFF. As DNA, the CDR3 is TGTGCCAGCAGCCAAGATTCGGGGGGAAACGGCGAAGCTTTCTTT.

Regarding this clone: Other DNA sequences in this sample translate to the same CDR3. This chain connects TRBV9 to TRBJ1-1; D not certain. The V gene lost 0 bases and the J gene lost 1 base, with 7 bases spanning the gap. This CDR3 has 14 amino acids. Per the germline V gene, CDR1 is SGDLS and CDR2 is YYNGEE. The CDR3 loop reads CASSVVPGNTEAFF. The CDR3 DNA sequence: TGTGCCAGCAGCGTAGTACCAGGGAACACTGAAGCTTTCTTT.

The rearrangement joins TRBV7-2 to TRBJ2-1, with a possible D match to TRBD2 (6 bases). Germline CDR1 SGHTA, CDR2 FQGNSA. The V end was cut by 5 bases, the J end by 10 bases, with 12 bases between. The length of the CDR3 is 12 residues. The DNA of the CDR3 is TGTGCCAGCAGCCCCGCACGGGGGGAGCAGTTCTTC. It yields the protein CASSPARGEQFF.